This note documents a single T cell receptor (beta chain) sequence. Trimming removed 6 bases from V and 0 bases from J, with 9 bases in between. This CDR3 has 15 amino acids. This sample is part of a study of CD8 T cells in ankylosing spondylitis. Via MiXCR, TCRdb re-called the 5' RACE reads, giving one row per CDR3 protein. This sample has about 360,000 distinct CDR3 sequences, with more than 20% found just once. The chain employs TRBV12-3 or TRBV12-4 and TRBJ2-6; D not certain. Sequenced material: blood, either unsorted or a sorted T cell fraction (not recorded which). This receptor was obtained from a male donor with ankylosing spondylitis or in good health (not recorded which). CDR3 region: CASSNRPSGANVLTF. DNA for the CDR3: TGTGCCAGCAGCAACCGGCCCTCTGGGGCCAACGTCCTGACTTTC.